A selection of T cell receptor beta chains follows, all from one sample in a study of T cell responses to AZD1222 COVID-19 vaccine. The repertoire was sequenced with immunoSEQ multiplex PCR; TCRdb's copy has only in-frame clones and lacks some. The sample lists more than 95,000 clones, about 89% occurring once. This specimen consisted of peripheral blood, obtained on day 0 of AZD1222 vaccination. These TCRs come from an adult in good health. The CDR3 runs from the conserved cysteine through the conserved F or W. Each record gives: J gene, clone size, D gene, V gene, CDR3 protein, CDR3 DNA. The D gene is left open where the match is weak. Clone size is stated in some rows and not others, as once, few, many or a class when expanded.

J gene: TRBJ2-2; clone size: .; D gene: TRBD2; V gene: TRBV7-2; CDR3 protein: CASSLVGSGRNTGELFF; CDR3 DNA: TGTGCCAGCAGCTTAGTCGGTAGCGGGCGGAACACCGGGGAGCTGTTTTTT
J gene: TRBJ1-2; clone size: .; D gene: .; V gene: TRBV10-3; CDR3 protein: CAINQGQADGYTF; CDR3 DNA: TGTGCCATCAACCAGGGACAAGCCGATGGCTACACCTTC
J gene: TRBJ2-3; clone size: .; D gene: .; V gene: TRBV12-3/TRBV12-4; CDR3 protein: CASSKGTDTQYF; CDR3 DNA: TGTGCCAGCTCCAAAGGTACAGATACGCAGTATTTT
J gene: TRBJ2-1; clone size: .; D gene: TRBD2; V gene: TRBV28; CDR3 protein: CASSFREAINEQFF; CDR3 DNA: TGTGCCAGCAGTTTCCGGGAGGCTATCAATGAGCAGTTCTTC
J gene: TRBJ2-2; clone size: .; D gene: .; V gene: TRBV5-6; CDR3 protein: CASSPKGPGELFF; CDR3 DNA: TGTGCCAGCAGCCCTAAGGGGCCCGGGGAGCTGTTTTTT
J gene: TRBJ2-5; clone size: few; D gene: TRBD2; V gene: TRBV7-9; CDR3 protein: CASSSVAGGGQETQYF; CDR3 DNA: TGTGCCAGCAGCTCAGTAGCGGGAGGAGGCCAAGAGACCCAGTACTTC
J gene: TRBJ2-5; clone size: .; D gene: .; V gene: TRBV27; CDR3 protein: CASSQAGSIQYF; CDR3 DNA: TGTGCCAGCAGCCAGGCCGGCTCGATTCAATACTTC
J gene: TRBJ1-5; clone size: .; D gene: TRBD1; V gene: TRBV9; CDR3 protein: CASSGGQGMTSNQPQHF; CDR3 DNA: TGTGCCAGCAGCGGGGGACAGGGGATGACGAGCAATCAGCCCCAGCATTTT
J gene: TRBJ2-1; clone size: .; D gene: .; V gene: TRBV9; CDR3 protein: CASSVGPTSSYNEQFF; CDR3 DNA: TGTGCCAGCAGCGTCGGACCGACGAGCTCCTACAATGAGCAGTTCTTC
J gene: TRBJ2-3; clone size: once; D gene: .; V gene: TRBV4-2; CDR3 protein: CASSQDGRGGVVTDTQYF; CDR3 DNA: TGTGCCAGCAGCCAAGATGGAAGGGGCGGGGTAGTCACAGATACGCAGTATTTT
J gene: TRBJ2-7; clone size: .; D gene: .; V gene: TRBV11-3; CDR3 protein: CASSPQQGNEQYF; CDR3 DNA: TGTGCCAGCAGCCCCCAACAGGGTAACGAGCAGTACTTC
J gene: TRBJ1-4; clone size: .; D gene: TRBD1; V gene: TRBV5-1; CDR3 protein: CASSSMGQGGEKLFF; CDR3 DNA: TGCGCCAGCAGCTCGATGGGACAGGGAGGGGAAAAACTGTTTTTT
J gene: TRBJ1-2; clone size: .; D gene: TRBD1; V gene: TRBV27; CDR3 protein: CASSPGGRTGQNYGYTF; CDR3 DNA: TGTGCCAGCAGTCCCGGTGGACGGACAGGGCAAAACTATGGCTACACCTTC
J gene: TRBJ2-5; clone size: once; D gene: TRBD2; V gene: TRBV6-2/TRBV6-3; CDR3 protein: CASSYAGGALETQYF; CDR3 DNA: TGTGCCAGCAGTTACGCGGGGGGCGCCCTAGAGACCCAGTACTTC
J gene: TRBJ1-2; clone size: .; D gene: .; V gene: TRBV27; CDR3 protein: CASSLNPAGGYTF; CDR3 DNA: TGTGCCAGCAGTTTAAACCCGGCGGGAGGCTACACCTTC
J gene: TRBJ2-2; clone size: .; D gene: .; V gene: TRBV5-5; CDR3 protein: CASSLHRELFF; CDR3 DNA: TGTGCCAGCAGCTTGCACCGGGAGCTGTTTTTT
J gene: TRBJ1-2; clone size: once; D gene: TRBD1; V gene: TRBV28; CDR3 protein: CASRRTGMRILNYGYTF; CDR3 DNA: TGTGCCAGCAGAAGGACAGGGATGAGGATTCTTAACTATGGCTACACCTTC
J gene: TRBJ1-1; clone size: .; D gene: TRBD1; V gene: TRBV15; CDR3 protein: CATKRTGGDTEAFF; CDR3 DNA: TGTGCCACCAAGAGAACAGGGGGGGACACTGAAGCTTTCTTT
J gene: TRBJ1-5; clone size: .; D gene: .; V gene: TRBV7-2; CDR3 protein: CASSPRRENQPQHF; CDR3 DNA: TGTGCCAGCAGCCCCAGGAGAGAAAATCAGCCCCAGCATTTT
J gene: TRBJ1-2; clone size: .; D gene: .; V gene: TRBV7-2; CDR3 protein: CASSLAGYTF; CDR3 DNA: TGTGCCAGCAGCTTAGCTGGCTACACCTTC
J gene: TRBJ1-2; clone size: .; D gene: .; V gene: TRBV2; CDR3 protein: CASSVDNPYYGYTF; CDR3 DNA: TGTGCCAGCAGTGTTGACAATCCATACTATGGCTACACCTTC
J gene: TRBJ1-1; clone size: .; D gene: TRBD1; V gene: TRBV15; CDR3 protein: CATSRRPGTGWNTEAFF; CDR3 DNA: TGTGCCACCAGCAGACGCCCTGGGACAGGGTGGAACACTGAAGCTTTCTTT
J gene: TRBJ1-4; clone size: .; D gene: .; V gene: TRBV28; CDR3 protein: CASSSYNEKLFF; CDR3 DNA: TGTGCCAGCAGTTCTTATAATGAAAAACTGTTTTTT
J gene: TRBJ2-1; clone size: .; D gene: TRBD2; V gene: TRBV29-1; CDR3 protein: CSVVPTSGSGNEQFF; CDR3 DNA: TGCAGCGTTGTCCCGACTAGCGGGAGTGGGAATGAGCAGTTCTTC
J gene: TRBJ2-3; clone size: .; D gene: .; V gene: TRBV7-2; CDR3 protein: CASSENRVRADTQYF; CDR3 DNA: TGTGCCAGCAGCGAGAACAGGGTTCGGGCAGATACGCAGTATTTT
J gene: TRBJ2-3; clone size: .; D gene: TRBD2; V gene: TRBV29-1; CDR3 protein: CSVETRYGTITDTQYF; CDR3 DNA: TGCAGCGTTGAGACGAGGTACGGGACTATCACAGATACGCAGTATTTT
J gene: TRBJ2-1; clone size: .; D gene: TRBD1; V gene: TRBV24-1; CDR3 protein: CATSDRGTGKDNEQFF; CDR3 DNA: TGTGCCACCAGTGACCGGGGGACAGGGAAGGACAATGAGCAGTTCTTC
J gene: TRBJ2-7; clone size: .; D gene: .; V gene: TRBV18; CDR3 protein: CASSPAGRAHEQYF; CDR3 DNA: TGTGCCAGCTCACCGGCTGGAAGGGCCCACGAGCAGTACTTC
J gene: TRBJ1-2; clone size: .; D gene: .; V gene: TRBV20-1; CDR3 protein: CSASGQGAARGYTF; CDR3 DNA: TGCAGTGCTAGTGGGCAGGGCGCGGCTAGGGGCTACACCTTC
J gene: TRBJ2-3; clone size: .; D gene: .; V gene: TRBV14; CDR3 protein: CASSRDSGQNTDTQYF; CDR3 DNA: TGTGCCAGCAGCCGAGACTCGGGGCAGAACACAGATACGCAGTATTTT
J gene: TRBJ1-1; clone size: once; D gene: .; V gene: TRBV12-3/TRBV12-4; CDR3 protein: CASSFRGTEAFF; CDR3 DNA: TGTGCCAGCAGTTTTCGGGGTACTGAAGCTTTCTTT
J gene: TRBJ1-1; clone size: .; D gene: .; V gene: TRBV6-5; CDR3 protein: CASSPQDRDTEAFF; CDR3 DNA: TGTGCCAGCAGTCCCCAAGACAGAGACACTGAAGCTTTCTTT
J gene: TRBJ1-1; clone size: .; D gene: .; V gene: TRBV4-2; CDR3 protein: CASTYGQINTEAFF; CDR3 DNA: TGTGCCAGCACCTACGGACAGATAAACACTGAAGCTTTCTTT
J gene: TRBJ2-5; clone size: .; D gene: .; V gene: TRBV11-2; CDR3 protein: CASSLGQGGVETQYF; CDR3 DNA: TGTGCCAGCAGCCTAGGGCAGGGGGGGGTGGAGACCCAGTACTTC
J gene: TRBJ1-4; clone size: .; D gene: .; V gene: TRBV3-1/TRBV3-2; CDR3 protein: CASSQAKNEKLFF; CDR3 DNA: TGTGCCAGCAGCCAGGCGAAGAATGAAAAACTGTTTTTT
J gene: TRBJ1-6; clone size: .; D gene: .; V gene: TRBV28; CDR3 protein: CASSPYGVGALHF; CDR3 DNA: TGTGCCAGCAGTCCGTACGGGGTCGGGGCCCTCCACTTT
J gene: TRBJ2-2; clone size: .; D gene: .; V gene: TRBV9; CDR3 protein: CASSVGQWNTGELFF; CDR3 DNA: TGTGCCAGCAGCGTAGGACAGTGGAACACCGGGGAGCTGTTTTTT
J gene: TRBJ1-6; clone size: .; D gene: TRBD1; V gene: TRBV7-2; CDR3 protein: CASSLVTWDRADSPLHF; CDR3 DNA: TGTGCCAGCAGCTTAGTAACGTGGGACAGGGCCGATTCGCCCCTCCACTTT
J gene: TRBJ1-6; clone size: .; D gene: .; V gene: TRBV7-9; CDR3 protein: CASSLSDSPLHF; CDR3 DNA: TGTGCCAGCAGCTTATCGGATTCACCCCTCCACTTT
J gene: TRBJ1-3; clone size: .; D gene: .; V gene: TRBV9; CDR3 protein: CASSVSGVVGNTIYF; CDR3 DNA: TGTGCCAGCAGCGTTTCAGGAGTCGTTGGAAACACCATATATTTT
J gene: TRBJ1-4; clone size: .; D gene: TRBD1; V gene: TRBV7-9; CDR3 protein: CASSTGTASEKLFF; CDR3 DNA: TGTGCCAGCAGTACCGGGACAGCTTCCGAAAAACTGTTTTTT
J gene: TRBJ2-3; clone size: .; D gene: TRBD2; V gene: TRBV20-1; CDR3 protein: CSASLASGGTDTQYF; CDR3 DNA: TGCAGTGCTAGTTTGGCTAGCGGGGGCACAGATACGCAGTATTTT
J gene: TRBJ1-6; clone size: .; D gene: .; V gene: TRBV19; CDR3 protein: CASSLRQDSPLHF; CDR3 DNA: TGTGCCAGTAGTCTCCGACAGGATTCACCCCTCCACTTT
J gene: TRBJ1-4; clone size: .; D gene: .; V gene: TRBV4-2; CDR3 protein: CASSQGLGGEGEKLFF; CDR3 DNA: TGTGCCAGCAGCCAAGGCCTCGGGGGAGAGGGTGAAAAACTGTTTTTT
J gene: TRBJ2-6; clone size: few; D gene: TRBD1; V gene: TRBV5-1; CDR3 protein: CASSLEGAGFRSGANVLTF; CDR3 DNA: TGCGCCAGCAGCTTGGAGGGGGCAGGGTTCCGCTCTGGGGCCAACGTCCTGACTTTC
J gene: TRBJ2-7; clone size: .; D gene: .; V gene: TRBV4-2; CDR3 protein: CASSQGGRVSIMDEQYF; CDR3 DNA: TGTGCCAGCAGCCAAGGCGGCAGGGTTAGCATCATGGACGAGCAGTACTTC
J gene: TRBJ1-1; clone size: .; D gene: .; V gene: TRBV30; CDR3 protein: CAWSIHGGNTEAFF; CDR3 DNA: TGTGCCTGGAGTATACATGGCGGGAACACTGAAGCTTTCTTT
J gene: TRBJ1-1; clone size: .; D gene: .; V gene: TRBV6-5; CDR3 protein: CASSYGAGTEAFF; CDR3 DNA: TGTGCCAGCAGTTACGGGGCGGGTACTGAAGCTTTCTTT
J gene: TRBJ1-4; clone size: .; D gene: .; V gene: TRBV6-6; CDR3 protein: CASSPPSRVLNEKLFF; CDR3 DNA: TGTGCCAGCAGCCCCCCAAGCCGGGTCCTTAATGAAAAACTGTTTTTT